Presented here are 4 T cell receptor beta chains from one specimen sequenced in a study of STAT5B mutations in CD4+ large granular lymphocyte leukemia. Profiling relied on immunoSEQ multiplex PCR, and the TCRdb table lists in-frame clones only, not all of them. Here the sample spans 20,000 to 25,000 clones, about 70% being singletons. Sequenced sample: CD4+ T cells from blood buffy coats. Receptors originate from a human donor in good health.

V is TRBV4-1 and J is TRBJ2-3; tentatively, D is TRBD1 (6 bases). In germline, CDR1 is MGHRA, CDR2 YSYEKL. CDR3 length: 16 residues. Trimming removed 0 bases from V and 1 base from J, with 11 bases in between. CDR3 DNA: TGCGCCAGCAGCCAAGATGACAGGCTGCGCACAGATACGCAGTATTTT. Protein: CASSQDDRLRTDTQYF.

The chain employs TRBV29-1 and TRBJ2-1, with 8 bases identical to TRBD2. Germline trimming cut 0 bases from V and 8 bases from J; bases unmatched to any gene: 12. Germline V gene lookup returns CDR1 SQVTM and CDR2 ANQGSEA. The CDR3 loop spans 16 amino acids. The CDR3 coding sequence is TGCAGCGTTGAAGATCGAGCAACGGGAGGGCCACATGAGCAGTTCTTC. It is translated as CSVEDRATGGPHEQFF.

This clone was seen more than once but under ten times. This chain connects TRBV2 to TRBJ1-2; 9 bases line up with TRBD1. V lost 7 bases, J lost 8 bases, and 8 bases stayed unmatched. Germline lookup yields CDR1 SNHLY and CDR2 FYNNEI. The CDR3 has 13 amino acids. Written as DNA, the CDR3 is TGTGCCAGCATCAAGTGGACAGGGGAAGGCTACACCTTC. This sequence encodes CASIKWTGEGYTF.

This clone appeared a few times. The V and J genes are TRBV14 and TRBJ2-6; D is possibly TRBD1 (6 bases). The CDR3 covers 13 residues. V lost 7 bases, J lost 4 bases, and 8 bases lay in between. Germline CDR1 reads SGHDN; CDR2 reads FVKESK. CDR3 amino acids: CASTQGGANVLTF. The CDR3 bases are TGTGCCAGCACCCAGGGGGGGGCCAACGTCCTGACTTTC.